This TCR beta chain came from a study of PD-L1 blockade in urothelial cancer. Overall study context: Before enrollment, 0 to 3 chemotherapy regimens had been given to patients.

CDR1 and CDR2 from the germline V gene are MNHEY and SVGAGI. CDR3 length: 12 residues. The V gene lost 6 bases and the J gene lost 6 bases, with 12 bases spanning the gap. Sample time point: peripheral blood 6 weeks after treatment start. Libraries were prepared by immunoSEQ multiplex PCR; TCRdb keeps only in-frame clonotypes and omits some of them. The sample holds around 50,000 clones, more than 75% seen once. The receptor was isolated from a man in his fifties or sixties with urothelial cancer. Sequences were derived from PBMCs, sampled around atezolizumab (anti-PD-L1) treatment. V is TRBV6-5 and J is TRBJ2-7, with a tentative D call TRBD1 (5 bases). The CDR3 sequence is CASRGRVGEQYF. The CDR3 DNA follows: TGTGCCAGCAGGGGCAGGGTTGGCGAGCAGTACTTC.